This T cell receptor (beta chain) was identified in a study of blood T cell repertoires in COVID-19. At the level of the study: Sites in the United States, Italy and Spain provided acute and convalescent COVID-19 samples.

From germline, CDR1 is MDHEN and CDR2 SYDVKM. The CDR3 has 11 residues. The V gene lost 8 bases and the J gene lost 7 bases, with 11 bases spanning the gap. Produced via immunoSEQ multiplex PCR; TCRdb's table is partial and in-frame only. Here the sample spans tens of thousands of clones, about 87% being singletons. Input material: peripheral blood. This rearrangement joins TRBV28 to TRBJ1-2; D ambiguous. The TCR sequence derives from a man aged 45-65 years with active COVID-19. The CDR3 spells CASRDFAGYTF. As DNA, the CDR3 is TGTGCCAGCCGGGATTTCGCTGGCTACACCTTC.